This T cell receptor (beta chain) was documented in a study of neurological immune-mediated disorders. The CDR3 covers 16 residues. After removal of 3 bases from V and 7 bases from J, the junction contained 11 bases not matched to a gene. Germline CDR1 SGDLS, CDR2 YYNGEE. TCRdb processed the 5' RACE reads anew with MiXCR; each CDR3 protein has one entry. The sample shows 25,000 to 30,000 distinct CDR3 sequences, 12% of them seen only once. This clonotype was counted at least ten times. This sequence was found in a woman in her fifties or sixties in good health. Sequenced: PBMCs. The chain combines TRBV9 with TRBJ2-3; 10 nucleotides agree with TRBD2. In DNA form, the CDR3 reads TGTGCCAGCAGCGGGACCGGAGCGGGGGGGCGAAATACGCAGTATTTT. It yields the protein CASSGTGAGGRNTQYF.